Listed below are T cell receptor beta chains from one sample, sequenced in a study of shared clonotypes between healthy human individuals. Here immunoSEQ multiplex PCR was the method, and the copy in TCRdb shows in-frame clones only, minus some. The sample contains about 960,000 clones, approximately 76% of which appear only once. Sample: memory CD4+ T cells sorted from blood. Receptors were obtained from a man aged 18 to 29 in good health. CDR3s include the opening cysteine and the closing phenylalanine or tryptophan. A D gene is named only where the DNA matches it firmly. Clone size is stated in some rows and not others, as once, few, many or a class when expanded.

v_gene	abundance	j_gene	d_gene	CDR3nt	CDR3aa
TRBV6-5	-	TRBJ2-4	-	TGTGCCAGCAGTCTCACAGGTGGGAACATTCAGTACTTC	CASSLTGGNIQYF
TRBV30	-	TRBJ2-5	TRBD2	TGTGCCTGGAGTATCCCACCGGGAGGCGAGACCCAGTACTTC	CAWSIPPGGETQYF
TRBV7-2	-	TRBJ2-5	-	TGTGCCAGCAGCTTCAATAATGGAATTGAGACCCAGTACTTC	CASSFNNGIETQYF
TRBV7-2	-	TRBJ2-7	-	TGTGCCAGCAGCTTAGCGCCCCTGAGCTCCTACGAGCAGTACTTC	CASSLAPLSSYEQYF
TRBV4-1	once	TRBJ2-7	-	TGCGCCAGCAGCCGTCCGGGGCAAAGGGACGAGCAGTACTTC	CASSRPGQRDEQYF
TRBV7-7	-	TRBJ2-7	-	TGTGCTAGCAGCTTTCCCCCACCCCTAGACGAGCAGTACTTC	CASSFPPPLDEQYF
TRBV10-3	-	TRBJ2-5	TRBD2	TGTGCCATCAGTTTGAGACTAGCGGGTACGTACCAAGAGACCCAGTACTTC	CAISLRLAGTYQETQYF
TRBV29-1	-	TRBJ2-3	-	TGCAGCGCCAGATTTAGCACAGATACGCAGTATTTT	CSARFSTDTQYF
TRBV30	-	TRBJ1-5	-	TGTGCCTGGGCGATCAAGGGACGGGAACAGCCCCAGCATTTT	CAWAIKGREQPQHF
TRBV4-1	many	TRBJ1-2	-	TGCGCCAGCAGCCAAGCCAGGGGTGATGGCTACACCTTC	CASSQARGDGYTF
TRBV18	-	TRBJ1-5	-	TGTGCCAGCTCACCTTGGGTCGACCAGCCCCAGCATTTT	CASSPWVDQPQHF
TRBV5-1	-	TRBJ2-7	TRBD1	TGCGCCAGCAGCTTGGAGGGGACAGGGGGCTACGAGCAGTACTTC	CASSLEGTGGYEQYF
TRBV5-4	few	TRBJ1-1	-	TGTGCCAGCAGCTTGGAGGCAGCAATGAACACTGAAGCTTTCTTT	CASSLEAAMNTEAFF
TRBV27	-	TRBJ2-3	-	TGTGCCAGCAGTTTATTTTGGGGGCTTTCGACAGATACGCAGTATTTT	CASSLFWGLSTDTQYF
TRBV10-2	-	TRBJ1-4	-	TGCGCCAGCAGTGAAACCCGAGATAATGAAAAACTGTTTTTT	CASSETRDNEKLFF
TRBV5-1	-	TRBJ2-5	TRBD2	TGCGCCAGCAGCTTGGCCGGGCTAGCGGGGTCCCCAGAGACCCAGTACTTC	CASSLAGLAGSPETQYF
TRBV5-1	-	TRBJ2-3	-	TGCGCCAGCAGCTTGGAGGGTCGGAAGACAGATACGCAGTATTTT	CASSLEGRKTDTQYF
TRBV7-2	-	TRBJ1-4	-	TGTGCCAGCAGCTTAGTTGGGGGCCAGCTTAATGAAAAACTGTTTTTT	CASSLVGGQLNEKLFF
TRBV6-5	-	TRBJ2-1	-	TGTGCCAGCAGTTACTGGGGGGACCTGTACAATGAGCAGTTCTTC	CASSYWGDLYNEQFF
TRBV21-1	-	TRBJ2-5	-	TGTGCCAGCAGCATGACAGGGAATGAAGGGGGCCAAGAGACCCAGTACTTC	CASSMTGNEGGQETQYF
TRBV9	-	TRBJ2-5	-	TGTGCCAGCAGCGTAGGTGCCGGAAACCAAGAGACCCAGTACTTC	CASSVGAGNQETQYF
TRBV30	-	TRBJ2-3	TRBD1	TGTGCCCGCCCAGACAATGGGGACAGGGGAATAATCACAGATACGCAGTATTTT	CARPDNGDRGIITDTQYF
TRBV10-3	-	TRBJ1-1	-	TGTGCCACACAGGGTGGTGGCACTGAAGCTTTCTTT	CATQGGGTEAFF
TRBV18	-	TRBJ2-5	-	TGTGCCAGCTCACCAGAGCGGGAGACCCAGTACTTC	CASSPERETQYF
TRBV7-9	few	TRBJ1-5	-	TGTGCCAGCAGCTTATACGAAGATCAGCCCCAGCATTTT	CASSLYEDQPQHF
TRBV6-6	few	TRBJ1-4	-	TGTGCCAGCAGTTCAGTAGGGGAAAAACTGTTTTTT	CASSSVGEKLFF
TRBV5-1	-	TRBJ2-5	-	TGCGCCAGCAGCTTGGGCATGAAGGGCGGAGAGACCCAGTACTTC	CASSLGMKGGETQYF
TRBV7-2	-	TRBJ1-1	-	TGTGCCAGCAGCTCCAACACCGGCGGAAGCACTGAAGCTTTCTTT	CASSSNTGGSTEAFF
TRBV5-8	-	TRBJ2-5	-	TGTGCCAGCAGCGCATGGACAGATCAAGAGACCCAGTACTTC	CASSAWTDQETQYF
TRBV19	-	TRBJ2-1	-	TGTGCCAGTAGTATTCTCGGGGGGCCCTACAATGAGCAGTTCTTC	CASSILGGPYNEQFF
TRBV10-3	few	TRBJ2-3	-	TGTGCCGTCGAGGGGGACGGGACAGATACGCAGTATTTT	CAVEGDGTDTQYF
TRBV30	-	TRBJ2-3	-	TGTGCCTGGAGGTTTTGGGGCACAGATACGCAGTATTTT	CAWRFWGTDTQYF
TRBV7-9	many	TRBJ1-1	TRBD1	TGTGCCAGCCGACAGGGATGGACTGAAGCTTTCTTT	CASRQGWTEAFF
TRBV4-1	-	TRBJ2-7	-	TGCGCCAGCAGCCCAACGACGAGCGATTCTACGTTGCACGAGCAGTACTTC	CASSPTTSDSTLHEQYF
TRBV5-1	once	TRBJ1-1	-	TGCGCCAGCAGCTTGGCCACTAGCACAGTCACTGAAGCTTTCTTT	CASSLATSTVTEAFF
TRBV6-5	once	TRBJ2-7	TRBD1	TGTGCCAGCGGGTCAGGGGGACGGCACGAGCAGTACTTC	CASGSGGRHEQYF
TRBV7-8	-	TRBJ1-3	-	TGTGCCAGCAGCTCCTGGGACCGCGGAAACACCATATATTTT	CASSSWDRGNTIYF
TRBV4-1	-	TRBJ2-1	TRBD2	TGCGCCAGCAGCCACCGGGCTGGCGGGGGTGCGAATGAGCAGTTCTTC	CASSHRAGGGANEQFF
TRBV18	-	TRBJ2-3	TRBD2	TGTGCCAGCTCACCAGCGCGGGGGTATGATACGCAGTATTTT	CASSPARGYDTQYF
TRBV12-5	-	TRBJ2-3	-	TGTGCTAGTGGTTTGTGGGACATAGGCACAGATACGCAGTATTTT	CASGLWDIGTDTQYF
TRBV2	-	TRBJ1-2	-	TGTGCCAGCAGTGAAGCGGGGGACGGGTTTAAAGCGGGCTACACCTTC	CASSEAGDGFKAGYTF
TRBV5-1	-	TRBJ2-3	-	TGCGCCAGCAGCCCCGCCACCGGATGGACTAGCACAGATACGCAGTATTTT	CASSPATGWTSTDTQYF
TRBV7-3	few	TRBJ2-5	-	TGTGCCAGCAGCTTAGGGTTGCAGGGCGGCCAAGAGACCCAGTACTTC	CASSLGLQGGQETQYF
TRBV11-2	once	TRBJ1-5	-	TGTGCCAGCAGCTTAGAGGGCGGTCAGCCCCAGCATTTT	CASSLEGGQPQHF
TRBV25-1	-	TRBJ1-1	-	TGTGCCAGCAGTTCTACCGAATTGACAGGAGAAGCTTTCTTT	CASSSTELTGEAFF
TRBV21-1	-	TRBJ2-6	-	TGTGCCAGCAGTAAAGGAGAAGGGGCCGGCTCTGGGGCCAACGTCCTGACTTTC	CASSKGEGAGSGANVLTF
TRBV6-1	-	TRBJ1-3	-	TGTGCCAGCTTAACACAGGGATCTGGAAACACCATATATTTT	CASLTQGSGNTIYF
TRBV29-1	-	TRBJ2-7	TRBD1	TGCAGCGTTGGCCGATTCGACAGGGGTAACGAGCAGTACTTC	CSVGRFDRGNEQYF
TRBV5-6	-	TRBJ1-1	-	TGTGCCAGCACCGGGACAAAGAACACTGAAGCTTTCTTT	CASTGTKNTEAFF
TRBV5-1	-	TRBJ2-7	-	TGCGCCAGCCAAGGCGATCCGGGAACCTACGAGCAGTACTTC	CASQGDPGTYEQYF
TRBV19	-	TRBJ1-1	TRBD1	TGTGCCAGTAGTCAAATTCCGAAGGGACAGGTAAACACTGAAGCTTTCTTT	CASSQIPKGQVNTEAFF
TRBV5-1	few	TRBJ1-6	-	TGCGCCAGCAGCTTGGACGGGCCGGAAAATTCACCCCTCCACTTT	CASSLDGPENSPLHF
TRBV11-2	-	TRBJ1-5	-	TGTGCCAGCAGCTTAGGAGTAGGGGGGTACAATCAGCCCCAGCATTTT	CASSLGVGGYNQPQHF
TRBV19	once	TRBJ1-4	-	TGTGCCAGTAGACAGGCTGCAACTAATGAAAAACTGTTTTTT	CASRQAATNEKLFF
TRBV9	few	TRBJ2-7	-	TGTGCCAGCAGCGCCCGGTTGCAGGGCGCCGAGCAGTACTTC	CASSARLQGAEQYF